This TCR beta chain was identified during a study of OX40 agonist ivuxolimab in advanced cancers. About the research overall: Dose-escalation cases comprised hepatocellular carcinoma, melanoma, renal cell or head and neck cancer. Two patients with cutaneous melanoma and one with hepatocellular carcinoma, three in total, showed partial responses. Findings of the study overall: Specificity for antigen went undetermined in the expanded peripheral T cells.

The table came from immunoSEQ multiplex PCR; TCRdb's copy has only in-frame clones and leaves some out. The sample holds some 41,000 clones, about 89% seen once. Per the germline V gene, CDR1 is SGHTA and CDR2 is FQGNSA. Trimming removed 3 bases at V and 7 bases at J, with 2 bases between. CDR3 size: 10 residues. As regards this clone: What it recognizes is unknown.

The sequenced sample was CD4+ or CD8+ T cells sorted from blood, obtained in a trial of the OX40 agonist ivuxolimab. This chain links TRBV7-2 with TRBJ2-3, with D uncertain. The source is an adult with an advanced solid tumor such as melanoma, head and neck, liver or kidney cancer. DNA of the CDR3: TGTGCCAGCAGCTTTAATACGCAGTATTTT. This translates into CASSFNTQYF.